A single sample gave rise to the 3 T cell receptor beta chains below, sequenced in a study of breast tumors, draining lymph nodes, adjacent tissues. Axillary draining lymph nodes of breast cancer patients supplied the node samples. From the multiplex PCR reads, TCRdb called clonotypes with MiXCR, one entry per CDR3 protein. This sample yields 150,000 to 200,000 distinct CDR3 sequences, of which 30% to 35% are seen a single time; roughly 4.3% belongs to the top ten. The sequencing input was axillary lymph node tissue. These receptors originate from a female donor with breast cancer. Some clones in this sample may be carry-over from other donors' samples.

The table lists this clonotype with many counts. This chain connects TRBV6-5 to TRBJ2-6; D uncertain. The CDR3 contains 13 residues. Trimming removed 4 bases from V and 4 bases from J, with 5 bases in between. The V gene's germline CDR1 is MNHEY and CDR2 SVGAGI. DNA for the CDR3: TGTGCCAGCAGTTCAACAGGGGCCAACGTCCTGACTTTC. It translates to CASSSTGANVLTF.

This clonotype was recorded at least ten times. The chain links TRBV5-8 to TRBJ1-5, with D possibly matching TRBD1 (6 bases). The CDR3 sequence is 14 residues long. V shed 1 base and J shed 7 bases, with 12 bases lying between them. Germline V gene data show CDR1 as SGHTS and CDR2 as YDEGEE. The CDR3 DNA reads as TGTGCCAGCAGCTTGTCAGGGGAAGGGCAGCCCCAGCATTTT. As protein: CASSLSGEGQPQHF.

This clonotype was counted many times. The chain couples TRBV5-1 to TRBJ2-7, with 10 bases that match TRBD1. The CDR3 is made up of 13 amino acids. Germline V CDR1 and CDR2: SGHRS, YFSETQ. The ends lost 4 bases at V and 7 bases at J; junction bases unmatched: 5. CDR3 amino acids: CASSDRGPREQYF. DNA for the CDR3: TGCGCCAGCAGCGACAGGGGGCCGCGGGAGCAGTACTTC. Full variable domain (missing parts from reference TRBV5-1 and TRBJ2-7): KAGVTQTPRYLIKTRGQQVTLSCSPISGHRSVSWYQQTPGQGLQFLFEYFSETQRNKGNFPGRFSGRQFSNSRSEMNVSTLELGDSALYLCASSDRGPREQYFGPGTRLTVT.